One sample yielded the 30 T cell receptor beta chains listed below, sequenced in a study of blood T cell repertoires in COVID-19. TCRdb's table, derived via immunoSEQ multiplex PCR, lists solely in-frame clones and lacks some. The profile shows 200,000 to 250,000 clones, approximately 77% of them singletons. Sequenced material: peripheral blood. The receptors here all came from a woman older than 75 with acute or convalescent COVID-19.

The chain employs TRBV3-1 (or the pseudogene TRBV3-2) and TRBJ1-2; D is undetermined. CDR1 and CDR2 (germline): LGHDT, YNNKEL (reference sequence). The CDR3 is 13 amino acids. The ends were cut back, 7 bases at V and 4 bases at J, with 13 bases in the middle. The CDR3 region has the DNA TGTGCCAGCAAGTCCGGGTTGGCCTATGGCTACACCTTC. It specifies CASKSGLAYGYTF.

The V gene is TRBV24-1, the J gene TRBJ2-5, with 8 positions matching TRBD2. Germline trimming cut 4 bases from V and 0 bases from J; bases unmatched to any gene: 3. Germline lookup yields CDR1 KGHDR and CDR2 SFDVKD. The CDR3 length is 15 residues. DNA of the CDR3: TGTGCCACCAGTGAGACGGGGGGGTACCAAGAGACCCAGTACTTC. Protein: CATSETGGYQETQYF.

This chain connects TRBV28 to TRBJ1-2, with D maybe TRBD1 (5 bases). In germline, CDR1 is MDHEN, CDR2 SYDVKM. This CDR3 contains 15 residues. V lost 5 bases to trimming and J lost 3 bases, with 16 bases between them. The CDR3 is CASSPIDREYYGYTF. CDR3 DNA: TGTGCCAGCAGTCCAATAGACAGAGAATACTATGGCTACACCTTC.

The gene calls are TRBV7-9 and TRBJ2-2, with D perhaps matching TRBD1 (6 bases). V was cut by 4 bases and J by 2 bases, with 14 bases left in between. The length of the CDR3 is 16 residues. The germline gives CDR1 SEHNR, CDR2 FQNEAQ (reference sequence). CDR3 coding DNA: TGTGCCAGCAGCTCCCAGACAGGCCTAAACACCGGGGAGCTGTTTTTT. Translation gives CASSSQTGLNTGELFF.

The chain has TRBV11-2 and TRBJ2-2, with D maybe TRBD2 (6 bases). Deletions cut 3 bases from V and 10 bases from J, with 12 bases between. The CDR3 spans 13 residues. Germline values: CDR1 SGHAT, CDR2 FQNNGV. CDR3 bases: TGTGCCAGCAGCTTGGGACTCCGCTCGGAGCTGTTTTTT. This gives the protein CASSLGLRSELFF.

The rearrangement uses TRBV19 and TRBJ2-5; 7 bases fit TRBD1. The germline gives CDR1 LNHDA, CDR2 SQIVND (reference sequence). With 8 bases clipped from V and 1 base from J, the junction kept 10 bases outside the gene matches. The CDR3 has 15 residues. The CDR3, as DNA: TGTGCCAGTCTCGACATAGGGGGCCCCCAAGAGACCCAGTACTTC. It encodes CASLDIGGPQETQYF.

The rearrangement joins TRBV7-9 to TRBJ1-1; the match to TRBD1 covers 9 bases. Unmatched junction bases numbered 7, after V lost 5 bases and J lost 6 bases. This CDR3 has 14 residues. Germline values: CDR1 SEHNR, CDR2 FQNEAQ (reference sequence). CDR3: CASSRDRGTAEAFF. The CDR3, as DNA: TGTGCCAGCAGCAGAGACAGGGGGACGGCTGAAGCTTTCTTT. The whole variable domain, filled in from reference TRBV7-9 and TRBJ1-1, reads DTGVSQNPRHKITKRGQNVTFRCDPISEHNRLYWYRQTLGQGPEFLTYFQNEAQLEKSRLLSDRFSAERPKGSFSTLEIQRTEQGDSAMYLCASSRDRGTAEAFFGQGTRLTVV.

The genes are TRBV5-1 and TRBJ2-3; a possible D gene is TRBD1 (6 bases). The CDR3 sequence is 14 residues long. V was clipped by 4 bases and J by 2 bases, with 11 bases between them. The germline V gene encodes CDR1 SGHRS and CDR2 YFSETQ. The CDR3 DNA follows: TGCGCCAGCAGCCTACAGGGAGCCACAGATACGCAGTATTTT. Protein: CASSLQGATDTQYF.

This clone was counted only a few times. The rearrangement uses TRBV5-4 and TRBJ1-5; TRBD1 is a possible D gene (6 bases). The CDR3 spans 14 residues. CDR1 SGHNT and CDR2 YYREEE come from the germline V gene (reference sequence). The V end lost 2 bases, the J end lost 4 bases, and 10 bases lay between the germline ends. CDR3 amino acids: CASSFGGRNQPQHF. CDR3 bases: TGTGCCAGCAGCTTTGGGGGCAGGAATCAGCCCCAGCATTTT.

V is TRBV5-1 and J is TRBJ2-3; 10 nucleotides match TRBD1. The V segment lost 2 bases and the J segment 4 bases; nucleotides outside the gene matches: 10. In germline, CDR1 is SGHRS, CDR2 YFSETQ. The CDR3 extends over 17 amino acids. The CDR3 protein is CASSLGGTGVAADTQYF. DNA of the CDR3: TGCGCCAGCAGCTTAGGGGGGACAGGGGTAGCTGCAGATACGCAGTATTTT.

The CDR3 DNA sequence: TGTGCCAGCAGACCTAGCGGGGGGCACCACGAGCAGTACTTC. Translated: CASRPSGGHHEQYF. V usage is TRBV6-5 and J usage is TRBJ2-7; TRBD2 matches at 11 bases. CDR3 size: 14 residues. V lost 6 bases and J lost 5; bases outside the gene matches: 6. The V gene's germline CDR1 is MNHEY and CDR2 SVGAGI.

This chain connects TRBV3-1 (or the pseudogene TRBV3-2) to TRBJ1-1; 9 nucleotides align to TRBD1. The CDR3 has 17 residues. V lost 1 base and J lost 3; bases outside the gene matches: 9. Germline V gene lookup returns CDR1 LGHDT and CDR2 YNNKEL (reference sequence). This chain's CDR3 is CASSQARPGTGHTEAFF. The CDR3 DNA follows: TGTGCCAGCAGCCAAGCTAGGCCGGGGACAGGGCACACTGAAGCTTTCTTT.

This clone showed up just once. As DNA, the CDR3 is TGTGCCAGCAGCTTAGCGCTAGCAGGGGGCACTGAAGCTTTCTTT. It codes for CASSLALAGGTEAFF. This chain links TRBV7-2 with TRBJ1-1; 7 bases line up with TRBD1. CDR1 and CDR2 (germline): SGHTA, FQGNSA. CDR3 length equals 15 residues. With 0 bases clipped from V and 4 bases from J, the junction kept 5 bases outside the gene matches.

The chain employs TRBV18 and TRBJ2-1, with 8 bases that match TRBD1. The germline CDR1 and CDR2 sequences are KGHSH and LQKENI. This CDR3 region has 15 residues. The ends lost 6 bases at V and 8 bases at J; junction bases unmatched: 12. For the CDR3, the DNA is TGTGCCAGCTCGGTGGTCGGACAGGGCCGGGATGAGCAGTTCTTC. This codes for CASSVVGQGRDEQFF.

The chain joins TRBV7-9 to TRBJ2-5; the D gene is possibly TRBD2 (5 bases). The V end lost 5 bases, the J end lost 5 bases, and 18 bases lay between the germline ends. The CDR3 runs 15 residues. Germline assignment: CDR1 SEHNR and CDR2 FQNEAQ (reference sequence). DNA of the CDR3: TGTGCCAGCAGCCCGATGGGTACGGGCGGGGAGACCCAGTACTTC. Translating it yields CASSPMGTGGETQYF.

J is TRBJ2-1 and V is TRBV11-1; 12 bases agree with TRBD2. Germline V gene sequence: CDR1 SGHAT, CDR2 FQDESV (reference sequence). The junction had 2 bases not matched to a gene; V was cut back by 1 base and J by 4 bases. The CDR3 is made up of 16 amino acids. The DNA for the CDR3 is TGTGCCAGCAGCTTAGACCTAGCGGGGGGGTACAATGAGCAGTTCTTC. Residues: CASSLDLAGGYNEQFF.

This clone was found a few times. This chain links TRBV28 with TRBJ1-6, with 10 bases that match TRBD1. CDR1 is MDHEN, CDR2 SYDVKM, per germline. This CDR3 spans 14 amino acids. V lost 3 bases to trimming and J lost 10 bases; unmatched junction nucleotides: 3. Here the CDR3 DNA reads TGTGCCAGCAGTTTGACAGGGGGCTGGTCACCCCTCCACTTT. It codes for CASSLTGGWSPLHF.

The chain carries TRBV19 and TRBJ1-1, with D perhaps matching TRBD1 (6 bases). Germline assignment: CDR1 LNHDA and CDR2 SQIVND (reference sequence). V lost 4 bases, J lost 3 bases, and 12 bases lay in between. The CDR3 has 14 amino acids. CDR3 coding DNA: TGTGCCAGTAGTACGGGGGGGCCCTACACTGAAGCTTTCTTT. Amino acids: CASSTGGPYTEAFF.

The chain couples TRBV6-4 to TRBJ2-3; D possibly corresponds to TRBD1 (6 bases). Germline lookup yields CDR1 MRHNA and CDR2 SNTAGT. V dropped 8 bases and J dropped 0 bases, with 21 bases sitting between them. The CDR3 is 17 residues long. This chain's CDR3 is CASSCSGASLSTDTQYF. As DNA, the CDR3 is TGTGCCAGCTCATGCTCAGGGGCCTCACTTAGCACAGATACGCAGTATTTT.

This chain connects TRBV19 to TRBJ2-1, with 7 bases that match TRBD2. The CDR3 covers 15 residues. The J segment lost 4 bases and the V segment lost 9 bases, leaving 12 bases of the junction unmatched. CDR1 LNHDA and CDR2 SQIVND come from the germline V gene (reference sequence). The CDR3 bases are TGTGCCAGCCGCGACGGACTAGTCGGGTACAATGAGCAGTTCTTC. Its protein is CASRDGLVGYNEQFF. The full variable domain, rest sourced from reference TRBV19 and TRBJ2-1, is DGGITQSPKYLFRKEGQNVTLSCEQNLNHDAMYWYRQDPGQGLRLIYYSQIVNDFQKGDIAEGYSVSREKKESFPLTVTSAQKNPTAFYLCASRDGLVGYNEQFFGPGTRLTVL.

V and J are TRBV7-2 and TRBJ1-2; D is perhaps TRBD1 (6 bases). CDR1 is SGHTA, CDR2 FQGNSA, per germline. The V gene lost 5 bases and the J gene lost 1 base, with 14 bases spanning the gap. The CDR3 length is 15 residues. In nucleotides, the CDR3 is TGTGCCAGCAGCGCCTCAACAGGGATTAACTATGGCTACACCTTC. It specifies CASSASTGINYGYTF.

This clone came up once. The chain recombines TRBV7-2 with TRBJ1-5; a weak D match, TRBD1 (5 bases). This CDR3 has 15 residues. The germline V and J ends were trimmed by 7 bases and 3 bases, with 16 bases remaining between them. Per germline, CDR1 SGHTA and CDR2 FQGNSA. The CDR3 loop is CASTRVAGINQPQHF. As DNA, the CDR3 is TGTGCCAGCACCCGGGTTGCAGGGATCAATCAGCCCCAGCATTTT.

The chain combines TRBV18 with TRBJ1-5, with TRBD1 identical over 8 bases. CDR3 length: 15 amino acids. V dropped 5 bases and J dropped 9; count of bases not matched to a gene: 12. Germline lookup yields CDR1 KGHSH and CDR2 LQKENI. CDR3: CASSAGQGFHLPQHF. The CDR3 nucleotides read TGTGCCAGCTCAGCTGGACAGGGATTTCACCTGCCCCAGCATTTT.

Only a few counts were recorded for this clone. The rearrangement uses TRBV12-5 and TRBJ1-1; possibly TRBD1 for D (6 bases). V was cut by 1 base and J by 1 base, with 13 bases left in between. The germline gives CDR1 LGHNT, CDR2 FRNRAP. The CDR3 is made up of 16 amino acids. The CDR3 is CASGLDRDTKNTEAFF. The CDR3 DNA is TGTGCTAGTGGTTTGGACCGGGACACAAAGAACACTGAAGCTTTCTTT.

The table lists this clone with a few counts. The chain uses TRBV3-1 (or the pseudogene TRBV3-2) and TRBJ2-3; a possible D gene is TRBD2 (6 bases). The CDR3 spans 15 residues. Per germline, CDR1 LGHDT and CDR2 YNNKEL (reference sequence). The V end lost 4 bases, the J end lost 2 bases, and 13 bases lay between the germline ends. Here the CDR3 DNA reads TGTGCCAGCAGCCGCCAGCGGGCGTACACAGATACGCAGTATTTT. Its translation is CASSRQRAYTDTQYF.

This sequence joins TRBV18 and TRBJ2-7, with D unclear. CDR3 length: 11 residues. Germline V gene data show CDR1 as KGHSH and CDR2 as LQKENI. V shed 2 bases and J shed 4 bases, with 3 bases lying between them. Written as DNA, the CDR3 is TGTGCCAGCTCACCAGAGTACGAGCAGTACTTC. It specifies CASSPEYEQYF. Using reference TRBV18 and TRBJ2-7 for the parts outside the CDR3, the full variable domain is NAGVMQNPRHLVRRRGQEARLRCSPMKGHSHVYWYRQLPEEGLKFMVYLQKENIIDESGMPKERFSAEFPKEGPSILRIQQVVRGDSAAYFCASSPEYEQYFGPGTRLTVT.

This rearrangement joins TRBV14 to TRBJ1-2; 7 bases line up with TRBD1. This CDR3 comprises 14 residues. The germline gives CDR1 SGHDN, CDR2 FVKESK. V gave up 4 bases and J gave up 4 bases; unmatched junction bases: 6. The CDR3 nucleotides are TGTGCCAGCAGCCGAAGGGACAGCTTCTATGGCTACACCTTC. This sequence encodes CASSRRDSFYGYTF.

The chain links TRBV28 to TRBJ1-2; TRBD1 matches 8 bases. Germline CDR1 is MDHEN and CDR2 is SYDVKM. The CDR3 is 14 residues long. Losses at the gene ends were 2 bases for V and 6 bases for J; bases not matched to a gene: 5. The CDR3: CASSLAQGANGYTF. Here the CDR3 DNA reads TGTGCCAGCAGTTTAGCGCAGGGGGCGAATGGCTACACCTTC.

The chain uses TRBV19 and TRBJ2-2, with 7 bases that match TRBD2. From germline, CDR1 is LNHDA and CDR2 SQIVND (reference sequence). Germline trimming cut 7 bases from V and 7 bases from J; bases unmatched to any gene: 9. The CDR3 runs to 14 residues. The CDR3 region is CASIQRGRSGELFF. DNA for the CDR3: TGTGCCAGTATCCAGCGGGGCAGGAGCGGGGAGCTGTTTTTT.

The rearrangement joins TRBV4-3 to TRBJ1-1; 10 bases fit TRBD1. Germline CDR1 is LGHNA and CDR2 is YSLEER. This CDR3 is 15 amino acids long. V was pared by 3 bases and J by 4 bases, with 5 bases of the junction left unmatched. CDR3 in DNA: TGCGCCAGCAGCCAGAAGACAGGGGGCCGCACTGAAGCTTTCTTT. This sequence encodes CASSQKTGGRTEAFF.